This entry features one T cell receptor (beta chain) sequence. This entry belongs to a study of OX40 agonist ivuxolimab in advanced cancers. This CDR3 spans 13 amino acids. V lost 10 bases, J lost 3 bases, and 7 bases stayed unmatched. Germline V gene data show CDR1 as MDHEN and CDR2 as SYDVKM. Clones were sequenced by immunoSEQ multiplex PCR, and TCRdb holds only the in-frame ones, with some missing. The sample carries tens of thousands of clones, around 80% recorded once. Sequencing used CD4+ or CD8+ T cells sorted from blood, obtained in a trial of the OX40 agonist ivuxolimab. This rearrangement joins TRBV28 to TRBJ2-3; 7 bases align to TRBD1. This clonotype originated in an adult with an advanced solid tumor such as melanoma, head and neck, liver or kidney cancer. This CDR3 reads CATRTGKTDTQYF. In nucleotides, the CDR3 is TGTGCCACCAGGACAGGCAAAACAGATACGCAGTATTTT.